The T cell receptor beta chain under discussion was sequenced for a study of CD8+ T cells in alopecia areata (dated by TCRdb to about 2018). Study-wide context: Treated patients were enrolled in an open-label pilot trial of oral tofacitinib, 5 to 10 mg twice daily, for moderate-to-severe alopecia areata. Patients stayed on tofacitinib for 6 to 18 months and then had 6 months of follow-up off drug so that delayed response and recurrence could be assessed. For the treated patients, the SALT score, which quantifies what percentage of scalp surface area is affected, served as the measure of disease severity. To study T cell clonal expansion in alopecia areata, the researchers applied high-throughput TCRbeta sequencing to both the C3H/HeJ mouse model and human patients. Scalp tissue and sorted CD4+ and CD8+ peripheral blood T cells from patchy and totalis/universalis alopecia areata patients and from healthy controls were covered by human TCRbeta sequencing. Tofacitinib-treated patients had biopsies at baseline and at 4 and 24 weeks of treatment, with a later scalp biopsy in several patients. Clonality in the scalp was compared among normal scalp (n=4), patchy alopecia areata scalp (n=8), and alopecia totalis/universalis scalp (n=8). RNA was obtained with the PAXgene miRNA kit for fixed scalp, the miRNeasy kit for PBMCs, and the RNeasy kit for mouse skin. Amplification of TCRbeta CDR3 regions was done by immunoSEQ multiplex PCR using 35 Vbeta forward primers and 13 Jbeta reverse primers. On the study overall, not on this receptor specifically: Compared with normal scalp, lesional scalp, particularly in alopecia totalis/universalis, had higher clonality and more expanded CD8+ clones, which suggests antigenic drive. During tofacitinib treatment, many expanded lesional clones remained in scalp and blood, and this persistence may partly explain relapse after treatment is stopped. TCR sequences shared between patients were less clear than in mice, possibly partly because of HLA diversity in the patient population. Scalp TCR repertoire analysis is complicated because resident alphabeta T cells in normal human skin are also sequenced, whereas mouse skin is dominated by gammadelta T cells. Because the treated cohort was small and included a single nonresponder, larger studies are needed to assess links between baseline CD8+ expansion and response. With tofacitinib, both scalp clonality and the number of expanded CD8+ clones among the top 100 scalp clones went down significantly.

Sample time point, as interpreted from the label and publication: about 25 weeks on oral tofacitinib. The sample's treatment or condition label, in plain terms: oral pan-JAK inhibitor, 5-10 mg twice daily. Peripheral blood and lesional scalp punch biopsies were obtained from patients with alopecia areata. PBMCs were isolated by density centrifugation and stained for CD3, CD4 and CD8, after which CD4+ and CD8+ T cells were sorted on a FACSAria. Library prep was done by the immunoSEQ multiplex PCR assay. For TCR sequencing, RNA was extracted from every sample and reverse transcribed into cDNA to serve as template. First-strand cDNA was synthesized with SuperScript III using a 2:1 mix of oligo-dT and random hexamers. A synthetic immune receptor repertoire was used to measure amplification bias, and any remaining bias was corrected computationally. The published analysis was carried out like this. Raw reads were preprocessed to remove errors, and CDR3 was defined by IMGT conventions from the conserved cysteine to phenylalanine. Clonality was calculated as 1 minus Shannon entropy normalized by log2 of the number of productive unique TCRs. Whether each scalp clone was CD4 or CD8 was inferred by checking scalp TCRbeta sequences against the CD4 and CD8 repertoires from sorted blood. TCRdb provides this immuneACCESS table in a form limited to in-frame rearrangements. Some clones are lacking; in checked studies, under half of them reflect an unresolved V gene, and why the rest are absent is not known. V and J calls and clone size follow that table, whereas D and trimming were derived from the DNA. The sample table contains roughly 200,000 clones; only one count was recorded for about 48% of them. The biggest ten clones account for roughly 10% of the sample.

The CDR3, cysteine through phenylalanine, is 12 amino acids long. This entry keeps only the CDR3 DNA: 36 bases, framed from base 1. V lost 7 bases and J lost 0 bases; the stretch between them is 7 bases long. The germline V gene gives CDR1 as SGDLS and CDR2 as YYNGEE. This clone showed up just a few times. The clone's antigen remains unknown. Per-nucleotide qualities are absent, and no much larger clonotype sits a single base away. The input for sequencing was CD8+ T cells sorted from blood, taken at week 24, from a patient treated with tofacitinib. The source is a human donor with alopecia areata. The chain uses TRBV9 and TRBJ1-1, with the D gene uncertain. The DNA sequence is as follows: TGTGCCAGCGAGGAGCTGAACACTGAAGCTTTCTTT. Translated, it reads CASEELNTEAFF.